The 8 T cell receptor beta chains below all came from one sample that was sequenced in a study of blood T cell repertoires in COVID-19. The assay was immunoSEQ multiplex PCR, and TCRdb's table has in-frame clones only and misses some. The sample lists 300,000 to 450,000 clones; approximately 77% were seen once. The sequenced material came from peripheral blood. These receptor sequences come from a human donor with acute or convalescent COVID-19. The donor label of this sample is uncertain.

J is TRBJ1-3 and V is TRBV19; 9 bases are shared with TRBD1. This CDR3 is built from 18 residues. V lost 3 bases and J lost 5; bases outside the gene matches: 14. CDR1 LNHDA and CDR2 SQIVND come from the germline V gene (reference sequence). CDR3: CASSMRRGTGFRRNTIYF. The DNA for the CDR3 is TGTGCCAGTAGTATGAGGCGTGGGACAGGGTTTCGAAGAAACACCATATATTTT.

This sequence joins TRBV6-6 and TRBJ2-5, with 7 positions matching TRBD1. CDR1 MNHNY and CDR2 SVGAGI come from the germline V gene (reference sequence). The CDR3 loop spans 14 amino acids. V was pared by 6 bases and J by 5 bases, with 9 bases of the junction left unmatched. In DNA, the CDR3 is TGTGCCAGCAGATTGACAGGGAGCAAGGAGACCCAGTACTTC. This gives the protein CASRLTGSKETQYF.

The chain employs TRBV2 and TRBJ2-3; D is perhaps TRBD2 (5 bases). Germline V CDR1 and CDR2: SNHLY, FYNNEI. The CDR3 has 15 residues. V lost 3 bases, J lost 2 bases, and 12 bases lay in between. This CDR3 is CASSDGNSHTDTQYF. CDR3 nucleotide sequence: TGTGCCAGCAGTGACGGGAACAGCCACACAGATACGCAGTATTTT.

Turning to this clone: In the same sample, other DNA sequences code for this CDR3. This chain links TRBV18 with TRBJ1-4; D uncertain. Germline CDR1 KGHSH, CDR2 LQKENI. V was shortened by 3 bases and J by 3 bases, with 5 bases between the two germline ends. The length of the CDR3 is 13 residues. The chain's CDR3 is CASSPGANEKLFF. The CDR3 nucleotides are TGTGCCAGCTCACCCGGGGCTAATGAAAAACTGTTTTTT.

In this sample, this clone turned up a few times. CDR3 sequence (DNA): TGTGCCAGCAGCCGGACAGGGGCCGGGGAGCTGTTTTTT. Its protein is CASSRTGAGELFF. The chain recombines TRBV7-9 with TRBJ2-2; 9 bases are a match to TRBD1. The germline V gene encodes CDR1 SEHNR and CDR2 FQNEAQ (reference sequence). CDR3 length equals 13 residues. V trimming: 5 bases; J trimming: 6 bases; junction bases outside the gene matches: 1.

The chain uses TRBV28 and TRBJ1-2; D is uncertain. The germline CDR1 and CDR2 sequences are MDHEN and SYDVKM. Trimming removed 3 bases at V and 6 bases at J, with 8 bases between. The CDR3 consists of 12 residues. The CDR3 reads CASSFLQNGYTF. CDR3 nucleotides: TGTGCCAGCAGTTTCCTACAGAATGGCTACACCTTC.

This chain joins TRBV27 and TRBJ1-2, with 7 bases lining up with TRBD1. This CDR3 is 15 amino acids long. Germline V gene data show CDR1 as MNHEY and CDR2 as SMNVEV (reference sequence). The V segment lost 6 bases and the J segment 8 bases; nucleotides outside the gene matches: 15. The CDR3 DNA reads TGTGCCAGCAGGGGGCAACGACAGGGTTCAGGCGGCTACACCTTC. It translates to CASRGQRQGSGGYTF.

V is TRBV5-1 and J is TRBJ2-3, with 8 bases lining up with TRBD2. The length of the CDR3 is 16 residues. Germline CDR1 is SGHRS and CDR2 is YFSETQ. V was clipped by 3 bases and J by 4 bases; unmatched bases: 10. The CDR3 DNA is TGCGCCAGCAGCTGGGCTTTTAGCGGGGCTGCAGATACGCAGTATTTT. As protein: CASSWAFSGAADTQYF.